A selection of T cell receptor beta chains follows, all from one sample in a study of blood T cell repertoires in COVID-19. The repertoire was sequenced with immunoSEQ multiplex PCR; TCRdb's copy has only in-frame clones and lacks some. The data contain about 160,000 clones, 70% to 90% of them singletons. What was sequenced was peripheral blood. The receptor set was obtained from a man between 60 and 75 years old with acute or convalescent COVID-19. Both conserved end residues are part of each CDR3. Each record gives: V gene, CDR3 length, CDR3 protein.

V gene: TRBV7-2
CDR3 length: 14
CDR3 protein: CASSSIIRISPLHF

V gene: TRBV5-1
CDR3 length: 14
CDR3 protein: CASRQQGAKNIQYF

V gene: TRBV6-5
CDR3 length: 15
CDR3 protein: CASSYSQGGRTEAFF

V gene: TRBV19
CDR3 length: 15
CDR3 protein: CASRTDRTGYGGYTF

V gene: TRBV19
CDR3 length: 15
CDR3 protein: CASSMPSRGLGKAFF

V gene: TRBV5-1
CDR3 length: 13
CDR3 protein: CASSLGLRYEQYF

V gene: TRBV12-3/TRBV12-4
CDR3 length: 12
CDR3 protein: CASSLGDNEQFF

V gene: TRBV2
CDR3 length: 13
CDR3 protein: CASRGLGTGELFF

V gene: TRBV6-5
CDR3 length: 14
CDR3 protein: CASSYVDRNTEAFF

V gene: TRBV24-1
CDR3 length: 15
CDR3 protein: CATSDSGGREDTQYF

V gene: TRBV5-1
CDR3 length: 15
CDR3 protein: CASSSPGTGGYEQYF

V gene: TRBV2
CDR3 length: 11
CDR3 protein: CASGAGNEQFF

V gene: TRBV5-3
CDR3 length: 16
CDR3 protein: CARSPWTQGTCYGYTF

V gene: TRBV11-2
CDR3 length: 16
CDR3 protein: CASSLGFQGMNTEAFF

V gene: TRBV19
CDR3 length: 17
CDR3 protein: CASSRDRGALSNQPQHF

V gene: TRBV10-2
CDR3 length: 12
CDR3 protein: CASSDTSYEQYF